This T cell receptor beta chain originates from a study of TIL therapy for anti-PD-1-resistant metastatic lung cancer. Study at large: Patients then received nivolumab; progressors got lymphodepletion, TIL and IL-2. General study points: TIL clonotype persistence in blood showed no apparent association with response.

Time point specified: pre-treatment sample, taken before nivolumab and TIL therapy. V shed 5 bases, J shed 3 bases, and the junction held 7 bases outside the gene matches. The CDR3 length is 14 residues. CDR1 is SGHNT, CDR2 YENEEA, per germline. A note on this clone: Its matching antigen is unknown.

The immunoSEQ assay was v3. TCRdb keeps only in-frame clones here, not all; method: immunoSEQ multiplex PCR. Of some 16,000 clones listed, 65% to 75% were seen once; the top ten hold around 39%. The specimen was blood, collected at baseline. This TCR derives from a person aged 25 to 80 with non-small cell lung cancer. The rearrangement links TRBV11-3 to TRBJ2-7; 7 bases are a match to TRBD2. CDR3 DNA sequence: TGTGCCAGCAGCCAGTTGGGGGGGTTCTACGAGCAGTACTTC. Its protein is CASSQLGGFYEQYF.